This TCR beta chain derives from a study of blood T cells in healthy people across ages. From germline, CDR1 is MNHEY and CDR2 SMNVEV (reference sequence). The ends were cut back, 10 bases at V and 6 bases at J, with 13 bases in the middle. The CDR3 has 11 residues. At least 7 million PBMCs were isolated per sample. A second PCR of 7 to 11 cycles used a sample-barcoded 5' primer and a J-beta primer mix. Each CDR3 protein gets one entry after TCRdb re-called the 5' RACE reads with MiXCR. This table holds 1.4 million to 1.5 million distinct CDR3 sequences, 42% found once. This TCR was sampled from a woman aged 18 to 35 in good health. The sample consisted of blood. The J gene is TRBJ2-7, the V gene TRBV27, with D unresolved. Here the CDR3 reads CAIMLGPEQYF. The DNA of the CDR3 is TGTGCCATCATGTTAGGGCCCGAGCAGTACTTC.